This record covers a single TCR beta chain. Its antigen is unknown. It was at first hyperthyroidism diagnosis, before any ophthalmopathy symptoms, that the blood sample was taken. RNA transcripts provided the source from which TCR beta CDR3 regions were amplified. HTBI primers were used for first-round RT-PCR of the TCR CDR3. TCRdb processed the multiplex PCR reads anew with MiXCR; each CDR3 protein has one entry. The profile covers approximately 370,000 distinct CDR3 sequences, with roughly a sixth appearing a single time and 30% to 35% taken by the ten largest. Germline V lookup: CDR1 SGHDT, CDR2 YYEEEE. The CDR3 extends over 15 amino acids. The V end was cut by 5 bases, the J end by 4 bases, with 18 bases between. This entry belongs to a study of T cells in Graves' hyperthyroidism and ophthalmopathy. Points from the study as a whole: Ophthalmopathy prediction by the model preceded onset by a median about 6.8 months.

The rearrangement uses TRBV5-6 and TRBJ2-5; possibly TRBD1 or TRBD2 for D (5 bases each). This clonotype was obtained from a woman under 40 with Graves' hyperthyroidism that later progressed to Graves' ophthalmopathy. Sequenced sample: blood. The CDR3, as DNA: TGTGCCAGCAGAATTGGTGGGGGTCCCCCAGAGACCCAGTACTTC. Protein product: CASRIGGGPPETQYF.